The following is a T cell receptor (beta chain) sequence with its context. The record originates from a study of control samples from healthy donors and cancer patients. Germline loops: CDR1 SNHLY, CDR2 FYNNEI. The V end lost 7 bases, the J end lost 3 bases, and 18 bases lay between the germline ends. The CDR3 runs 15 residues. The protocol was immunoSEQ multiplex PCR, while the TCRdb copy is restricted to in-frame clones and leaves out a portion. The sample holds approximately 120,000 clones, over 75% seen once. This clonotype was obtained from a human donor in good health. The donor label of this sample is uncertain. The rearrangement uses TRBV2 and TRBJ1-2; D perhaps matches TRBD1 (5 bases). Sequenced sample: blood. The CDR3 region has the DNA TGTGCCAGCATACGTGATACAGGAAGGGACTATGGCTACACCTTC. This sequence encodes CASIRDTGRDYGYTF.